One and the same sample provided the 17 T cell receptor beta chains below, sequenced in a study of OX40 agonist ivuxolimab in advanced cancers. The method was immunoSEQ multiplex PCR; TCRdb's version includes in-frame clones alone and lacks a portion of them. The sample lists around 110,000 clones; 75% to 95% were seen once. Sequenced material: CD4+ or CD8+ T cells sorted from blood, taken in a trial of the OX40 agonist ivuxolimab. The receptors shown here come from an adult with an advanced solid tumor such as melanoma, head and neck, liver or kidney cancer.

The CDR3 nucleotides read TGTGCCAGCAGGTTGACAGGGAAAGAGACCCAGTACTTC. Its translation: CASRLTGKETQYF. The chain carries TRBV2 and TRBJ2-5; TRBD1 aligns across 7 bases. J lost 3 bases, V lost 6 bases, and 4 bases had no gene match. Germline values: CDR1 SNHLY, CDR2 FYNNEI. The CDR3 spans 13 residues.

The chain is built from TRBV5-1 and TRBJ1-1; D is ambiguous. CDR1 and CDR2 (germline): SGHRS, YFSETQ. Trimming took off 4 bases at V and 1 base at J, with 8 bases between the two ends. CDR3 length: 13 amino acids. CDR3 region: CASSRMGNTEAFF. Here the CDR3 DNA reads TGCGCCAGCAGCCGGATGGGGAACACTGAAGCTTTCTTT.

The chain couples TRBV18 to TRBJ1-1; D is unclear. Trimming shortened V by 6 bases and J by 0 bases, and 14 bases separated the two germline ends. This CDR3 has 15 residues. The V gene's germline CDR1 is KGHSH and CDR2 LQKENI. The CDR3 loop reads CASSQRTPVNTEAFF. CDR3 coding DNA: TGTGCCAGCTCGCAAAGGACTCCCGTGAACACTGAAGCTTTCTTT.

This CDR3 is CATSDRAYSKKLFF. The CDR3 DNA reads TGTGCCACCTCGGACCGAGCGTATTCGAAAAAACTGTTTTTT. The chain links TRBV15 to TRBJ1-4, with D unclear. CDR1 LNHNV and CDR2 YYDKDF come from the germline V gene (reference sequence). The CDR3 is 14 amino acids. The V gene lost 8 bases and the J gene lost 9 bases, with 19 bases spanning the gap.

The chain combines TRBV2 with TRBJ2-5, with D possibly being TRBD1 (5 bases). Germline V gene sequence: CDR1 SNHLY, CDR2 FYNNEI. Trimming shortened V by 8 bases and J by 3 bases, and 13 bases separated the two germline ends. The CDR3 consists of 13 residues. The CDR3 sequence: CASSEGREETQYF. DNA of the CDR3: TGTGCCAGCTCCGAAGGCAGGGAAGAGACCCAGTACTTC.

This rearrangement joins TRBV27 to TRBJ1-2, with 9 bases that match TRBD1. V lost 2 bases to trimming and J lost 4 bases; unmatched junction nucleotides: 2. The germline gives CDR1 MNHEY, CDR2 SMNVEV (reference sequence). The CDR3 consists of 14 residues. CDR3 loop: CASSLRTGVYGYTF. For the CDR3, the DNA is TGTGCCAGCAGTTTAAGGACAGGGGTCTATGGCTACACCTTC.

This sequence joins TRBV7-9 and TRBJ2-5; possible D gene TRBD1, 6 bases. Between the trimmed V and J ends, which lost 10 bases and 2 bases, there was a span of 14 bases. The CDR3 consists of 13 residues. Per germline, CDR1 SEHNR and CDR2 FQNEAQ (reference sequence). CDR3 nucleotides: TGTGCCACCCTCCGGGACAAACAAGAGACCCAGTACTTC. Residues: CATLRDKQETQYF.

The chain joins TRBV28 to TRBJ1-5; D perhaps matches TRBD1 (5 bases). The V end lost 2 bases, the J end lost 0 bases, and 8 bases lay between the germline ends. The CDR3 is 15 residues long. Germline V lookup: CDR1 MDHEN, CDR2 SYDVKM. CDR3 DNA: TGTGCCAGCAGTTTACCAGGGAGTAGCAATCAGCCCCAGCATTTT. Protein: CASSLPGSSNQPQHF.

This chain's CDR3 is CASSAGQGGIQYF. CDR3 in DNA: TGTGCCAGCAGCGCCGGACAGGGGGGCATTCAGTACTTC. The chain is built from TRBV5-6 and TRBJ2-4, with 10 bases aligning to TRBD1. The J segment lost 9 bases and the V segment lost 4 bases, leaving 4 bases of the junction unmatched. Germline assignment: CDR1 SGHDT and CDR2 YYEEEE. This CDR3 comprises 13 residues.

This CDR3 is CSVAARTSGYEQYF. In DNA, the CDR3 is TGCAGCGTTGCCGCTAGGACTAGCGGGTACGAGCAGTACTTC. This chain joins TRBV29-1 and TRBJ2-7, with 11 bases lining up with TRBD2. The CDR3 runs to 14 residues. Losses at the gene ends were 4 bases for V and 4 bases for J; bases not matched to a gene: 6. Germline CDR1 is SQVTM and CDR2 is ANQGSEA.

This chain joins TRBV29-1 and TRBJ2-7; D is unclear. Germline CDR1 SQVTM, CDR2 ANQGSEA. Trimming shortened V by 0 bases and J by 2 bases, and 8 bases separated the two germline ends. There are 13 residues in the CDR3. The CDR3 is CSVEDLETYEQYF. In DNA, the CDR3 is TGCAGCGTTGAAGATCTGGAAACCTACGAGCAGTACTTC.

The genes are TRBV7-6 and TRBJ1-1; D is unresolved. The CDR3 loop spans 13 amino acids. V lost 6 bases and J 1 base, leaving 9 bases between the germline ends. Germline V CDR1 and CDR2: SGHVS, FNYEAQ. The CDR3 DNA reads as TGTGCCAGCAGTCTAGACCGGAACACTGAAGCTTTCTTT. Protein sequence: CASSLDRNTEAFF.

This clone was observed once. This sequence joins TRBV21-1 and TRBJ2-7; no DNA check was done on the table's D call, TRBD2. TRBV21-1 is flagged as a pseudogene. The CDR3 contains 13 residues. Written as DNA, the CDR3 is TGTGCCAGCAAGAGCGGGAAATCCTACGAGCAGTACTTC. Its protein is CASKSGKSYEQYF.

V and J are TRBV28 and TRBJ1-1; D unclear. The germline V gene encodes CDR1 MDHEN and CDR2 SYDVKM. Trimming took 7 bases from V and 1 from J, leaving 7 bases between them. CDR3 length: 12 amino acids. The CDR3 DNA reads TGTGCCAGCAAAGGGCCGAACACTGAAGCTTTCTTT. Residues: CASKGPNTEAFF.

The CDR3, as DNA: TGCGCCAGCAGCTTGGAGGCACCGGGCCGCGAGCAGTACTTC. Translated: CASSLEAPGREQYF. J is TRBJ2-7 and V is TRBV5-1; D uncertain. Germline assignment: CDR1 SGHRS and CDR2 YFSETQ. This CDR3 is built from 14 residues. V was cut by 0 bases and J by 6 bases, with 13 bases left in between.

CDR3 amino acids: CASSLTRGAEAFF. The CDR3 nucleotides read TGTGCCAGCAGCTTAACGCGAGGCGCTGAAGCTTTCTTT. This chain joins TRBV7-2 and TRBJ1-1; D not resolved. V was pared by 2 bases and J by 6 bases, with 10 bases between. Per germline, CDR1 SGHTA and CDR2 FQGNSA. The CDR3 loop spans 13 amino acids.

In this sample, this clone turned up a few times. This chain connects TRBV29-1 to TRBJ1-2; no reliable D call. The CDR3 runs to 12 residues. Germline CDR1 and CDR2: SQVTM and ANQGSEA. Trimming took 7 bases from V and 6 from J, leaving 15 bases between them. The CDR3 sequence is CSAHDMSNGYTF. In DNA, the CDR3 is TGCAGCGCCCATGATATGAGCAATGGCTACACCTTC.